The 8 T cell receptor beta chains below were found in one sample sequenced in a study. TCRdb reprocessed the 5' RACE reads via MiXCR and lists one record per CDR3 protein. The repertoire consists of some 44,000 distinct CDR3 sequences, with approximately 31% occurring once and the leading ten covering approximately 4.1%. Sequencing used tumor-infiltrating memory CD4+ T cells sorted from the breast tumor. As for subset: memory CD4+ T cells, CD4+CD45RO+CD25-. The receptors come from a female donor with breast cancer.

The chain uses TRBV6-2 or TRBV6-3 and TRBJ2-7; D is possibly TRBD1 or TRBD2 (5 bases each). Between the trimmed V and J ends, which lost 4 bases and 0 bases, there was a span of 16 bases. Germline values: CDR1 MNHEY, CDR2 SVGEGT. There are 16 residues in the CDR3. CDR3: CASSSTRDRLSYEQYF. In DNA, the CDR3 is TGTGCCAGCAGTTCAACCCGGGACCGCCTCTCCTACGAGCAGTACTTC.

This clonotype was found many times. The chain joins TRBV7-9 to TRBJ2-3; 8 bases fit TRBD1. This CDR3 contains 15 residues. The junction had 8 bases not matched to a gene; V was cut back by 5 bases and J by 4 bases. Germline CDR1 is SEHNR and CDR2 is FQNEAQ (reference sequence). The CDR3, as DNA: TGTGCCAGCAGCCGGGGACAGGCATTAGCAGATACGCAGTATTTT. It is translated as CASSRGQALADTQYF.

V is TRBV29-1 and J is TRBJ2-6; no firm D call. V lost 4 bases and J 0 bases, leaving 4 bases between the germline ends. The CDR3 has 13 amino acids. Germline lookup yields CDR1 SQVTM and CDR2 ANQGSEA. The CDR3 DNA is TGCAGCGTTGCCGCCTCTGGGGCCAACGTCCTGACTTTC. Amino acid sequence: CSVAASGANVLTF.

This chain connects TRBV18 to TRBJ1-1, with D possibly being TRBD1 (5 bases). V lost 3 bases and J lost 5, with 10 bases in between. The CDR3 totals 13 residues. Per the germline V gene, CDR1 is KGHSH and CDR2 is LQKENI. CDR3: CASSPPQETEAFF. CDR3 in DNA: TGTGCCAGCTCACCTCCACAGGAGACTGAAGCTTTCTTT.

This clonotype was detected a few times. The gene calls are TRBV4-2 and TRBJ2-7; possibly TRBD1 for D (6 bases). From germline, CDR1 is LGHNA and CDR2 YNFKEQ. V lost 4 bases and J lost 5, with 15 bases in between. CDR3 length equals 14 residues. DNA of the CDR3: TGTGCCAGCAGCCCCCAGGGACAAAAGGACGAGCAGTACTTC. It codes for CASSPQGQKDEQYF.

The count of this clonotype is one. One end of the junction does not line up with germline, which may come from a read error. The J gene is TRBJ2-7, the V gene TRBV5-6; 14 bases match TRBD2. CDR3 length equals 16 residues. The germline gives CDR1 SGHDT, CDR2 YYEEEE. CDR3 nucleotide sequence: TGTGCCAACAGCCTGGGACTAGCGGGGGTATTGTACGAGCAGTACTTC. Protein: CANSLGLAGVLYEQYF.

The chain carries TRBV7-2 and TRBJ2-3, with 12 positions matching TRBD2. J lost 6 bases, V lost 8 bases, and 24 bases had no gene match. From germline, CDR1 is SGHTA and CDR2 FQGNSA. CDR3 size: 20 residues. In DNA, the CDR3 is TGTGCCAGCGAACCCCTCAGTGGGTCGACTAGCGGGGGATCCACGGATACGCAGTATTTT. It translates to CASEPLSGSTSGGSTDTQYF.

The J gene is TRBJ1-6, the V gene TRBV27, with 9 bases that match TRBD1. Losses at the gene ends were 7 bases for V and 11 bases for J; bases not matched to a gene: 9. There are 14 residues in the CDR3. Germline V CDR1 and CDR2: MNHEY, SMNVEV (reference sequence). CDR3 in amino acids: CASTLGTGSTPLHF. DNA of the CDR3: TGTGCCAGCACTCTTGGGACAGGGAGTACACCCCTCCACTTT.